These 24 T cell receptor beta chains share one sample of origin, sequenced in a study of CD8 T cells in Susac syndrome. Random hexamers were used to reverse transcribe an amount of about 0.5 to 1 ug RNA. TCRdb processed the immunoSEQ multiplex PCR reads anew with MiXCR; each CDR3 protein has one entry. This sample has some 160,000 distinct CDR3 sequences, with roughly 96% found just once. Sequencing was performed on CD8+ T cells from PBMCs. These receptor sequences come from a human donor with multiple sclerosis.

The CDR3 sequence is CASSPGSRSTFSGANVLTF. The CDR3 nucleotides are TGTGCCAGCTCACCAGGGTCTCGAAGCACATTCTCTGGGGCCAACGTCCTGACTTTC. The genes are TRBV18 and TRBJ2-6; D gene unclear. Trimming cost V 2 bases and J 0 bases, with 17 bases left between them. CDR3 length equals 19 residues. The germline V gene has CDR1 KGHSH and CDR2 LQKENI.

CDR3 DNA sequence: TGTGCCAGCTCCCTTGGGGACAGAGCTCAGTTCTTC. Amino acids: CASSLGDRAQFF. The chain joins TRBV7-9 to TRBJ2-1; 7 nucleotides agree with TRBD1. J gave up 13 bases and V 8 bases, and 11 bases lay outside the gene matches. Germline V gene data show CDR1 as SEHNR and CDR2 as FQNEAQ (reference sequence). The CDR3 sequence is 12 residues long.

This clonotype was observed a few times. The gene calls are TRBV12-3 or TRBV12-4 and TRBJ2-2; D remains unclear. The CDR3 is 11 amino acids. Deletions cut 3 bases from V and 7 bases from J, with 3 bases between. The CDR3 protein is CASSFDGELFF. The CDR3 bases are TGTGCCAGCAGTTTTGACGGGGAGCTGTTTTTT.

J is TRBJ2-7 and V is TRBV5-1, with 12 bases matching TRBD1. There are 18 residues in the CDR3. In germline, CDR1 is SGHRS, CDR2 YFSETQ. V dropped 4 bases and J dropped 0; count of bases not matched to a gene: 11. The CDR3 nucleotides are TGCGCCAGCAGCCCCCCACAGGGACAGGGGGCAGGCTCCTACGAGCAGTACTTC. Amino acids: CASSPPQGQGAGSYEQYF. Variable domain in full (rest from reference TRBV5-1 and TRBJ2-7): KAGVTQTPRYLIKTRGQQVTLSCSPISGHRSVSWYQQTPGQGLQFLFEYFSETQRNKGNFPGRFSGRQFSNSRSEMNVSTLELGDSALYLCASSPPQGQGAGSYEQYFGPGTRLTVT.

The chain carries TRBV9 and TRBJ1-2; D unresolved. Between the trimmed V and J ends, which lost 3 bases and 4 bases, there was a span of 10 bases. The CDR3 loop spans 13 amino acids. Germline CDR1 reads SGDLS; CDR2 reads YYNGEE. The CDR3 region has the DNA TGTGCCAGCAGCGCCGCCGGGCGCTATGGCTACACCTTC. Protein: CASSAAGRYGYTF.

The chain joins TRBV25-1 to TRBJ1-6; D unclear. This CDR3 comprises 12 residues. Trimming took 7 bases from V and 8 from J, leaving 9 bases between them. Germline CDR1 is MGHDK and CDR2 is SYGVNS. The CDR3 loop reads CASKNSHSPLHF. The CDR3 DNA reads TGTGCCAGCAAGAACTCTCATTCACCCCTCCACTTT.

J is TRBJ2-4 and V is TRBV14; 7 bases fit TRBD2. Per germline, CDR1 SGHDN and CDR2 FVKESK. The V gene end was trimmed by 0 bases and the J gene end by 1 base; junction bases not matched to a gene: 6. This CDR3 contains 17 residues. The chain's CDR3 is CASSQDGLADAKNIQYF. In DNA form, the CDR3 reads TGTGCCAGCAGCCAAGATGGGCTAGCGGATGCCAAAAACATTCAGTACTTC.

This sequence joins TRBV7-9 and TRBJ2-2, with D possibly TRBD2 on 5 matching bases. CDR1 and CDR2 from the germline V gene are SEHNR and FQNEAQ (reference sequence). The V and J ends lost 1 base and 3 bases respectively, with 6 bases between them. This CDR3 is 14 amino acids long. CDR3 nucleotide sequence: TGTGCCAGCAGCTTAGTCGGGGACACCGGGGAGCTGTTTTTT. Protein product: CASSLVGDTGELFF.

The chain links TRBV27 to TRBJ1-5, with D tentatively TRBD1 (6 bases). Trimming removed 5 bases at V and 0 bases at J, with 11 bases between. The CDR3 runs 15 residues. Germline V lookup: CDR1 MNHEY, CDR2 SMNVEV (reference sequence). DNA for the CDR3: TGTGCCAGCAGTCCGACAGGAATTAGCAATCAGCCCCAGCATTTT. This sequence encodes CASSPTGISNQPQHF.

The V gene is TRBV12-3 or TRBV12-4, the J gene TRBJ2-1; TRBD1 matches at 10 bases. The J segment lost 0 bases and the V segment lost 6 bases, leaving 2 bases of the junction unmatched. The CDR3 runs to 15 residues. CDR3 region: CASRWTGGSYNEQFF. The CDR3 DNA reads TGTGCCAGCAGATGGACAGGGGGCTCCTACAATGAGCAGTTCTTC.

J is TRBJ2-5 and V is TRBV10-3, with 8 positions matching TRBD1. Germline V gene data show CDR1 as ENHRY and CDR2 as SYGVKD. V trimming: 11 bases; J trimming: 5 bases; junction bases outside the gene matches: 10. This CDR3 has 13 residues. CDR3 region: CAVRQGQGETQYF. The CDR3 DNA reads TGTGCCGTACGACAGGGGCAGGGGGAGACCCAGTACTTC.

V and J are TRBV23-1 and TRBJ2-7, with D possibly called TRBD1 or TRBD2 (5 bases each). TRBV23-1 is an open reading frame whose function is uncertain. The CDR3 covers 15 residues. The ends were cut back, 7 bases at V and 1 base at J, with 17 bases in the middle. CDR3 bases: TGCGCCAGCACTATGGCCGGGACGAAATCCTACGAGCAGTACTTC. As protein: CASTMAGTKSYEQYF.

CDR3 DNA sequence: TGTGCCAGCAGTGAAATCGGACAGGACCCGAACACTGAAGCTTTCTTT. Translated, it gives CASSEIGQDPNTEAFF. V is TRBV6-1 and J is TRBJ1-1; 7 bases agree with TRBD1. This CDR3 is 16 amino acids long. The J segment lost 1 base and the V segment lost 2 bases, leaving 7 bases of the junction unmatched. Looked up from germline, CDR1 is MNHNS and CDR2 is SASEGT.

The table lists this clonotype with a count of one. The rearrangement uses TRBV4-1 and TRBJ2-2, with D unclear. The CDR3 has 15 amino acids. Per the germline V gene, CDR1 is MGHRA and CDR2 is YSYEKL. Trimming pared 4 bases from V and 0 bases from J, leaving 9 bases between. The DNA of the CDR3 is TGCGCCAGCAGCCCCCCCGGGCCGAACACCGGGGAGCTGTTTTTT. It translates to CASSPPGPNTGELFF.

V is TRBV30 and J is TRBJ2-7, with 7 positions matching TRBD1. The V gene end was trimmed by 5 bases and the J gene end by 7 bases; junction bases not matched to a gene: 11. The CDR3 totals 13 residues. The V gene's germline CDR1 is GTSNPN and CDR2 SVGIG (reference sequence). The CDR3 here is CAWFSGGFGEQYF. CDR3 DNA: TGTGCCTGGTTCTCAGGGGGTTTTGGGGAGCAGTACTTC. Full variable domain (outside the CDR3, taken from reference TRBV30 and TRBJ2-7): SQTIHQWPATLVQPVGSPLSLECTVEGTSNPNLYWYRQAAGRGLQLLFYSVGIGQISSEVPQNLSASRPQDRQFILSSKKLLLSDSGFYLCAWFSGGFGEQYFGPGTRLTVT.

This clonotype appeared a single time. This chain uses TRBV11-2 with TRBJ2-2, with no clear D. There are 14 residues in the CDR3. Trimming pared 6 bases from V and 3 bases from J, leaving 11 bases between. The germline CDR1 and CDR2 sequences are SGHAT and FQNNGV. CDR3 in amino acids: CASRAGSYTGELFF. CDR3 nucleotide sequence: TGTGCCAGCAGAGCTGGCTCGTACACCGGGGAGCTGTTTTTT.

The chain employs TRBV12-3 or TRBV12-4 and TRBJ2-1; 12 bases align to TRBD2. V trimming: 6 bases; J trimming: 6 bases; junction bases outside the gene matches: 6. This CDR3 contains 15 residues. The CDR3 bases are TGTGCCAGCAGACTAGCGGGGGGCCAGATCAATGAGCAGTTCTTC. Translation gives CASRLAGGQINEQFF.

This chain connects TRBV29-1 to TRBJ2-7, with 10 bases identical to TRBD1. In germline, CDR1 is SQVTM, CDR2 ANQGSEA. The CDR3 sequence is 14 residues long. V lost 2 bases and J lost 2; bases outside the gene matches: 3. The CDR3 DNA follows: TGCAGCGTTGAACTTGGACAGGGGGCCTACGAGCAGTACTTC. Its protein product is CSVELGQGAYEQYF.

V gene TRBV29-1 combines with J gene TRBJ1-3, with D uncertain. CDR3 length equals 13 residues. The V end was cut by 4 bases, the J end by 0 bases, with 7 bases between. Germline CDR1 SQVTM, CDR2 ANQGSEA. The CDR3 sequence is CSVGVNSGNTIYF. In nucleotides, the CDR3 is TGCAGCGTTGGGGTGAACTCTGGAAACACCATATATTTT.

The chain uses TRBV29-1 and TRBJ2-2, with D hard to call. Per the germline V gene, CDR1 is SQVTM and CDR2 is ANQGSEA. The CDR3 is 12 residues long. Trimming took 3 bases from V and 6 from J, leaving 8 bases between them. The CDR3 sequence: CSVEFPPGELFF. CDR3 DNA sequence: TGCAGCGTTGAGTTTCCGCCCGGGGAGCTGTTTTTT.

The chain links TRBV7-9 to TRBJ1-1; weak D call: TRBD1 (6 bases). V lost 2 bases and J 2 bases, leaving 9 bases between the germline ends. The germline V gene has CDR1 SEHNR and CDR2 FQNEAQ (reference sequence). There are 14 residues in the CDR3. The CDR3 bases are TGTGCCAGCAGCTTATTCAGGGGAAACACTGAAGCTTTCTTT. Protein: CASSLFRGNTEAFF. Filled out from reference TRBV7-9 and TRBJ1-1, the complete variable domain reads DTGVSQNPRHKITKRGQNVTFRCDPISEHNRLYWYRQTLGQGPEFLTYFQNEAQLEKSRLLSDRFSAERPKGSFSTLEIQRTEQGDSAMYLCASSLFRGNTEAFFGQGTRLTVV.

The J gene is TRBJ2-7, the V gene TRBV25-1, with D maybe TRBD2 (7 bases). The CDR3 length is 14 residues. Germline CDR1 reads MGHDK; CDR2 reads SYGVNS. V was shortened by 1 base and J by 3 bases, with 10 bases between the two germline ends. DNA of the CDR3: TGTGCCAGCAGTGAATCGGGGGGCAACTACGAGCAGTACTTC. Amino acid sequence: CASSESGGNYEQYF.

V is TRBV21-1 and J is TRBJ1-1. TRBV21-1 is described as a pseudogene. The CDR3 consists of 15 residues. CDR3 loop: CASSKRSPGGTEAFF. The DNA of the CDR3 is TGTGCCAGCAGCAAGAGAAGTCCGGGGGGCACTGAAGCTTTCTTT.

This sequence joins TRBV29-1 and TRBJ2-1; D is perhaps TRBD1 (5 bases). CDR1 is SQVTM and CDR2 is ANQGSEA in the germline V gene. Trimming cost V 4 bases and J 9 bases, with 13 bases left between them. The CDR3 is made up of 12 amino acids. CDR3 in DNA: TGCAGCGTTGTGGGGCTAGTGGGTGAGCAGTTCTTC. It codes for CSVVGLVGEQFF.